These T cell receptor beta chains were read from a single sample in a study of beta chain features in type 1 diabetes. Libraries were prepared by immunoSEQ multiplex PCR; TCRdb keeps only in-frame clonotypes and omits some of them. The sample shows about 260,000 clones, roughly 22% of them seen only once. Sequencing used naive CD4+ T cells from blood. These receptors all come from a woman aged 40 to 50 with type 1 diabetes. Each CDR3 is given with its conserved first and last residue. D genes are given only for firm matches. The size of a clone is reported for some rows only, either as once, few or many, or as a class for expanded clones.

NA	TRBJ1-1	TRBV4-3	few	TGCGCCAGCAGCCAGGCCTTGGGGAGGGGGATCACTGAAGCTTTCTTT	CASSQALGRGITEAFF
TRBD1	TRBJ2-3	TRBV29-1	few	TGCAGCGTTGGGGACAGGGGGGCACCTTATACGCAGTATTTT	CSVGDRGAPYTQYF
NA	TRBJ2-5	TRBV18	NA	TGTGCCAGCTCTCCCGGGGAACGAGAGACCCAGTACTTC	CASSPGERETQYF
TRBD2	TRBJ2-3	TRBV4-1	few	TGCGCCAGCAGCCAAGATGCCGGGGGGGCTAGCACAGATACGCAGTATTTT	CASSQDAGGASTDTQYF
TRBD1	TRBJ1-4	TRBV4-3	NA	TGCGCCAGCAGCCGCTGGACCGGGACAGGAGGAGAAAAACTGTTTTTT	CASSRWTGTGGEKLFF
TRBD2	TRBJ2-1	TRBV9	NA	TGTGCCAGCAGCGTAGAAGGGAGGGCCTTCTACAATGAGCAGTTCTTC	CASSVEGRAFYNEQFF
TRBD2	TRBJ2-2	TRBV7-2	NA	TGTGCCAGCAGCTTAGCGGGGCTAGCGGCCGGGGAGCTGTTTTTT	CASSLAGLAAGELFF
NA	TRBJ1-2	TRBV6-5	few	TGTGCCAGCTGGGGGCAGGGAGCCTACACCTTC	CASWGQGAYTF
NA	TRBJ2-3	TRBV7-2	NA	TGTGCCAGCAGCTTACAGTCCACAGATACGCAGTATTTT	CASSLQSTDTQYF
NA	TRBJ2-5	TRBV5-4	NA	TGTGCCAGCAGCGTTCCGGGACATACTGAGACCCAGTACTTC	CASSVPGHTETQYF
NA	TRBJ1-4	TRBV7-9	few	TGTGCCAGCAGCTTACAGGGATCGACTAATGAAAAACTGTTTTTT	CASSLQGSTNEKLFF
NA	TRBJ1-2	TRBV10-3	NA	TGTGCCATCAGTGAGGCGAACTATGGCTACACCTTC	CAISEANYGYTF
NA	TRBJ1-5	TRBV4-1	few	TGCGCCAGCAGCCAAGCGAGGAATCAGCCCCAGCATTTT	CASSQARNQPQHF
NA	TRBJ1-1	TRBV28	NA	TGTGCCAGCAGTTTACGGGGGATGACTGAAGCTTTCTTT	CASSLRGMTEAFF
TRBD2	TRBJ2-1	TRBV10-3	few	TGTGCCATCAGTGCGTCTAGCGGGGCGGGGTACAATGAGCAGTTCTTC	CAISASSGAGYNEQFF
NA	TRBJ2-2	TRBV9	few	TGTGCCAGCAGCGACTATTACACCGGGGAGCTGTTTTTT	CASSDYYTGELFF
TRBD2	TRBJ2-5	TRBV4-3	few	TGCGCCAGCAGCCAAGCAACTAGCGGGTGGATAACCCAGTACTTC	CASSQATSGWITQYF
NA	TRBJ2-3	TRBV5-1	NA	TGCGCCAGCAGCTTGGGACTAGATACGCAGTATTTT	CASSLGLDTQYF
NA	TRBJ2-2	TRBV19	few	TGTGCCAGTAGTATGGGGCAAGTTAACACCGGGGAGCTGTTTTTT	CASSMGQVNTGELFF
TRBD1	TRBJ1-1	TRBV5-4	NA	TGTGCCAGCAGCCAGGGGGCGGGGAACACTGAAGCTTTCTTT	CASSQGAGNTEAFF
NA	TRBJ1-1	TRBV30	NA	TGTGCCTGGGGAGAAGACACTGAAGCTTTCTTT	CAWGEDTEAFF
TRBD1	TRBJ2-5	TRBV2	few	TGTGCCAGCAGGTGGGACAGACAAGAGACCCAGTACTTC	CASRWDRQETQYF
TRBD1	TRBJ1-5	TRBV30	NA	TGTGCCCTGGGACAGGCGGCGTATCAGCCCCAGCATTTT	CALGQAAYQPQHF
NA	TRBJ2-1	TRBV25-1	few	TGTGCCAGCAGTGACGGGTTAGCCCATGAGCAGTTCTTC	CASSDGLAHEQFF
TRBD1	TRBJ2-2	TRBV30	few	TGTGCCTGGAGTACGACAGGGAAAAACACCGGGGAGCTGTTTTTT	CAWSTTGKNTGELFF
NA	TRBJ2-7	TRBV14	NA	TGTGCCAGCAGCAGATTGACTAGTAGCTCCTACGAGCAGTACTTC	CASSRLTSSSYEQYF
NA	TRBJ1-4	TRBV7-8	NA	TGTGCCAGCAGCTCCCGGGGTCCGAATGAAAAACTGTTTTTT	CASSSRGPNEKLFF
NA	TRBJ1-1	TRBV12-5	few	TGTGCTAGTGGTTCCTGGGCCCTCGGGGGCACTGAAGCTTTCTTT	CASGSWALGGTEAFF
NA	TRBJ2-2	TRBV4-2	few	TGTGCCAGCAGCCCCCTAGGATCACGGGTCACCGGGGAGCTGTTTTTT	CASSPLGSRVTGELFF
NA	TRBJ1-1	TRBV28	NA	TGTGCCAGCAGTTTGATGAGCACTGAAGCTTTCTTT	CASSLMSTEAFF
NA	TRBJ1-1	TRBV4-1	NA	TGCGCCAGCAGCCAAGATATGGGACATATCACAGGGTCGAACACTGAAGCTTTCTTT	CASSQDMGHITGSNTEAFF
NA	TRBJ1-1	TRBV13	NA	TGTGCCAGCAGCTTCACGACAGGGAACACTGAAGCTTTCTTT	CASSFTTGNTEAFF
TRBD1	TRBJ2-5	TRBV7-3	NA	TGTGCCAGCAGCTCCTTGGGACAGCCACAAGAGACCCAGTACTTC	CASSSLGQPQETQYF
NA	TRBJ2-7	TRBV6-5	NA	TGTGCCAGCAGTTACTCGATAACCGGGAGCAACGAGCAGTACTTC	CASSYSITGSNEQYF
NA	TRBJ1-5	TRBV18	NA	TGTGCCAGCTCACCACCGGGCAGGGTTTATCAGCCCCAGCATTTT	CASSPPGRVYQPQHF
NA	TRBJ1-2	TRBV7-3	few	TGTGCCAGCAGCTTAACTGGGAGGGGTCGGCTCGACTATGGCTACACCTTC	CASSLTGRGRLDYGYTF
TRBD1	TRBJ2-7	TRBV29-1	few	TGCAGCGTTAGACAGGGGGCAACCTACGAGCAGTACTTC	CSVRQGATYEQYF
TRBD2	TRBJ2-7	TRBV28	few	TGTGCCGTCTTGCGGGGGAAGGACGAGCAGTACTTC	CAVLRGKDEQYF
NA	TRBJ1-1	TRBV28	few	TGTGCCAGCAGTTTCACGACAGTTACGAACACTGAAGCTTTCTTT	CASSFTTVTNTEAFF
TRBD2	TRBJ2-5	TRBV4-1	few	TGCGCCAGCAGCCAAGAGAGGGCTAGCGGGAGGGAGGGGACCCAGTACTTC	CASSQERASGREGTQYF
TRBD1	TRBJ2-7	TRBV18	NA	TGTGCCAGCTCACCCGGGACAGGGGGCCCCTACGAGCAGTACTTC	CASSPGTGGPYEQYF
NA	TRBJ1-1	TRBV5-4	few	TGTGCCAGCAGCTTGGACAGCATGAACACTGAAGCTTTCTTT	CASSLDSMNTEAFF
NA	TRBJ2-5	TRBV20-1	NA	TGCAGTGCAGCGAAAGAGACCCAGTACTTC	CSAAKETQYF
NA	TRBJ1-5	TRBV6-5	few	TGTGCCAGCAGTTACCGGTCGGGGTCAGGTCAGCCCCAGCATTTT	CASSYRSGSGQPQHF
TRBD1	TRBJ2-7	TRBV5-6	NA	TGTGCCAGCAGCTCTGGACAGGGGATTTACGAGCAGTACTTC	CASSSGQGIYEQYF
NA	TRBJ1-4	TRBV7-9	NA	TGTGCCAGCAGCTTAACAGAACTCTTCAGGGAAAAACTGTTTTTT	CASSLTELFREKLFF
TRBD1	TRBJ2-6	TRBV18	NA	TGTGCCAGCTCACCGGACAGGGTAGGAAACGTCCTGACTTTC	CASSPDRVGNVLTF